This T cell receptor beta chain was profiled in a study of T-cell reconstitution after alpha-beta-depleted transplantation in children. It was with unique molecular identifiers that the TCRbeta library was prepared. TCRdb re-analysed the PCR reads in MiXCR, keeping a single row per CDR3 protein. The sample has a few hundred thousand distinct CDR3 sequences, around a tenth seen once. This clonotype was seen many times. The antigen remains unidentified. Study observations and caveats: T cells produced anew were the main source of T-cell counts and diversity one year after transplant.

The CDR3 is made up of 18 amino acids. The germline CDR1 and CDR2 sequences are MNHNS and SASEGT. Trimming cost V 2 bases and J 7 bases, with 24 bases left between them. The receptor was derived from a male patient aged 2 to 9 who had a stem cell transplant for chronic granulomatous disease, so the T cells may come from the graft donor. The sequencing used peripheral blood, collected 180 days after TCRalphabeta/CD19-depleted stem cell transplant. V is TRBV6-1 and J is TRBJ2-1, with D possibly called TRBD1 or TRBD2 (6 bases each). The CDR3 is CASSESRGWIGGINEQFF. The CDR3 DNA is TGTGCCAGCAGTGAATCTCGGGGGTGGATAGGGGGTATAAATGAGCAGTTCTTC.